Given below is one T cell receptor beta chain in context. This clonotype was seen repeatedly, ten times or more. Within one base of it there is no much larger clone, and no base qualities were kept. In the paper's terms, the treatment or condition label means: live attenuated yellow fever vaccine strain. A standard Ficoll-Paque protocol was used to isolate PBMCs from peripheral blood. Epitope-specific CD8 T cells were sorted with a dextramer loaded with the yellow fever NS4B epitope peptide, together with anti-CD3 and anti-CD8 staining. RNA was extracted with TriZol from bulk PBMCs, CD4 and CD8 fractions, and dextramer-positive and dextramer-negative fractions. The entry originates in a study of T cells after yellow fever vaccination (dated by TCRdb to 2018 to 2020). As for the study more broadly: The SMART-Seq v4 Ultra Low Input RNA kit was used to prepare libraries from fractions with low cell numbers. To follow T-cell clones before and after both primary and booster YFV17D yellow fever vaccination, bulk TCR alpha and beta repertoires underwent longitudinal sequencing. Two healthy male donors, one aged 18 to 30 and one aged 30 to 40 years, made up the cohort. Blood samples were taken at several timepoints before and after primary and secondary immunization, and bulk PBMC replicates and cell subsets were isolated. Study-level results and caveats: Compared with the primary T-cell response, the secondary T-cell response was faster but weaker, reaching its peak on day 5 rather than on day 15. After the booster, most of the clones that had expanded following primary vaccination were detected again (roughly 96% of CD4 and around 90% of CD8), which suggests that memory was broadly maintained. A small share of clonotypes occurred in both CD4 and CD8 compartments, likely arising from convergent recombination. Because only a couple of donors were included in the study, the extent to which the findings can be generalized is limited. Because abundant contaminating clonotypes from the bulk population could be contained in FACS-sorted repertoires, computational filtering was required.

The CDR3 spans 14 residues, from the cysteine through the phenylalanine. Left in the record is the CDR3 DNA by itself, 42 bases read in frame from the first base. Via the germline V gene, CDR1 is MNHNS and CDR2 SASEGT. Between the V and J ends, shortened by 6 bases and 2 bases respectively, the junction contains 11 bases. TCR cDNA was synthesized by 5'RACE template switching, through which a universal primer site and unique molecular identifiers were introduced. Priming for cDNA synthesis came from both the TCR alpha and TCR beta constant segments. Library amplification used two PCR steps, and the second PCR step added sample barcodes and sequencing adapters. Libraries were sequenced on Illumina HiSeq 2500 (2x100 bp) or NovaSeq (2x150 bp). In the source study's methods: MIGEC was used to demultiplex reads and collapse the reads into UMI consensus sequences, and MiXCR was used for V(D)J alignment. Vaccine-responding clonotypes were identified with edgeR using replicate PBMC samples, with FDR below 0.01 and a log2 fold change above 5 up to day 15 being required. Bulk clonotypes were assigned CD4 or CD8 identity according to which sequenced CD4 or CD8 repertoire held them at higher abundance. NS4B-specific clonotypes were defined as those at least 10-fold enriched in dextramer-positive over dextramer-negative fractions; CD4-biased clonotypes were excluded. TCRdb trimmed the raw reads at Q25, called clones with MiXCR and kept productive beta chains. Entries that share a CDR3 protein sequence are merged under the most common genes and DNA. TCRdb's processing, not the authors' own work, is the source of the V and J calls. The sample records some 96,000 distinct CDR3 sequences, about 8.8% of which are singletons. The top ten clones comprise 16% of the sample.

The V and J segments used are TRBV6-1 and TRBJ2-1, with the D gene uncertain. This sample comprised CD8+ T cells not binding an NS4B(214-222) dextramer, sorted from PBMCs, obtained roughly 14 days after the first yellow fever vaccination. In the paper's terms, the cell subset or site label means: NS4B epitope dextramer-negative CD8 T cells. The source is a man aged 18 to 29 who received the YFV17D yellow fever vaccine. The CDR3 protein: CASSPLSAYNEQFF. The nucleotides read TGTGCCAGCAGCCCCTTAAGCGCCTACAATGAGCAGTTCTTC.